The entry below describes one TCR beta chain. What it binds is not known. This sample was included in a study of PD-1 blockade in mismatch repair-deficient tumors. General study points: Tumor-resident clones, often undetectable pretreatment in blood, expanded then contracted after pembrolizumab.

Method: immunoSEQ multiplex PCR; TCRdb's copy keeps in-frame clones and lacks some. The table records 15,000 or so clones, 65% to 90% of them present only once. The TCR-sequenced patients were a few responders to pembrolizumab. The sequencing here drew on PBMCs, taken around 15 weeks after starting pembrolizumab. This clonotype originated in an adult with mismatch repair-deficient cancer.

CDR3 region: CASRTGGGGYTF. In nucleotides, the CDR3 is TGTGCCAGCAGGACAGGGGGGGGTGGCTACACCTTC. The rearrangement links TRBV27 to TRBJ1-2; 9 nucleotides agree with TRBD1. The CDR3 spans 12 residues. Unmatched junction bases numbered 3, after V lost 6 bases and J lost 7 bases. CDR1 is MNHEY and CDR2 is SMNVEV in the germline V gene (reference sequence).